A selection of T cell receptor beta chains follows, all from one sample in a study of tumor-infiltrating lymphocytes in localized non-small cell lung cancer. Sequenced by immunoSEQ multiplex PCR; TCRdb stores in-frame clones only, minus some. The data contain several thousand clones, more than 70% of them singletons. The sequenced material came from lung tumor tissue. These TCRs come from a human donor with non-small cell lung cancer. Both conserved end residues are part of each CDR3. The order of the fields is J gene, V gene, CDR3 length, CDR3 protein.

TRBJ1-2	TRBV18	18	CASSPSTGGILRPYGYTF
TRBJ2-7	TRBV16	14	CASSPSTVSYEQYF
TRBJ2-7	TRBV5-6	14	CASSRRGVPDEQYF
TRBJ1-2	TRBV5-5	15	CASSLRTQANYGYTF
TRBJ1-2	TRBV4-1	16	CASSQHRDRGLYGYTF
TRBJ1-2	TRBV19	14	CASSRDGESYGYTF
TRBJ1-2	TRBV7-6	16	CASSPRTGSFNYGYTF
TRBJ1-2	TRBV6-5	15	CASSYSMDRGYGYTF
TRBJ1-1	TRBV18	14	CASSPQAGNTEAFF
TRBJ1-2	TRBV7-9	13	CASSQDSDYGYTF
TRBJ1-3	TRBV30	11	CAWASGNTIYF
TRBJ2-5	TRBV7-9	18	CASSPRRTVSIKEETQYF
TRBJ1-3	TRBV12-5	13	CASNPGQGLGVYF
.	TRBV6-5	11	CASKDLYEQYF
TRBJ1-1	TRBV10-3	13	CAISRAPNTEAFF
TRBJ2-5	TRBV6-1	15	CASSRASGGGETQYF
TRBJ2-3	TRBV7-7	14	CASSQGQGTDTQYF
TRBJ1-1	TRBV18	15	CASSPRGTGEGEAFF
TRBJ1-2	TRBV15	13	CATSRDRTYGYTF
TRBJ1-6	TRBV18	14	CASSPDTMGSPLHF
TRBJ1-6	TRBV5-1	15	CASSLVADDNSPLHF
TRBJ2-3	TRBV7-9	14	CAGVGQGSTDTQYF
TRBJ2-5	TRBV30	16	CAWSGNMAGGQETQYF
TRBJ2-5	TRBV5-1	16	CASSLVGTGGGETQYF
TRBJ1-4	TRBV11-2	14	CASSTAGANEKLFF
TRBJ1-1	TRBV5-1	15	CASSLVGQGNTEAFF
TRBJ2-7	TRBV7-2	12	CASSELGDEQYF
TRBJ1-6	TRBV10-3	14	CAISERQGNSPLHF
TRBJ1-1	TRBV4-1	12	CASRTTGTEAFF
TRBJ2-1	TRBV5-1	14	CASSLGGAYNEQFF
TRBJ2-3	TRBV19	17	CASSIAGTSSLTDTQYF
TRBJ2-3	TRBV9	12	CASSAGEGTQYF